This T cell receptor beta chain was sequenced for a study of blood T cell repertoires in COVID-19. Turning to the study itself: The samples span acute and convalescent COVID-19 from the United States, Italy and Spain. T cells, B-cell-depleted T cells, or PBMCs provided the cDNA or gDNA that served as material.

This CDR3 contains 15 residues. Original analysis: For nucleated cells, counts were estimated from reference gene primer amplification. Data came from immunoSEQ multiplex PCR; TCRdb stores just in-frame clones and leaves some out. That table is the source of V, J and clone size, and D and trimming were worked out from the DNA. The profile covers 19,000 or so clones, with about 88% appearing a single time and less than 20% taken by the ten largest. This receptor was obtained from a man between 65 and 79 years old with acute or convalescent COVID-19. Source material: peripheral blood. V and J are TRBV21-1 and TRBJ1-5; no check of the table's D call, TRBD1, against the DNA was made. TRBV21-1 is classified as a pseudogene. CDR3 loop: CASMKTGYSNQPQHF. In nucleotides, the CDR3 is TGTGCCAGCATGAAGACAGGATATAGCAATCAGCCCCAGCATTTT.